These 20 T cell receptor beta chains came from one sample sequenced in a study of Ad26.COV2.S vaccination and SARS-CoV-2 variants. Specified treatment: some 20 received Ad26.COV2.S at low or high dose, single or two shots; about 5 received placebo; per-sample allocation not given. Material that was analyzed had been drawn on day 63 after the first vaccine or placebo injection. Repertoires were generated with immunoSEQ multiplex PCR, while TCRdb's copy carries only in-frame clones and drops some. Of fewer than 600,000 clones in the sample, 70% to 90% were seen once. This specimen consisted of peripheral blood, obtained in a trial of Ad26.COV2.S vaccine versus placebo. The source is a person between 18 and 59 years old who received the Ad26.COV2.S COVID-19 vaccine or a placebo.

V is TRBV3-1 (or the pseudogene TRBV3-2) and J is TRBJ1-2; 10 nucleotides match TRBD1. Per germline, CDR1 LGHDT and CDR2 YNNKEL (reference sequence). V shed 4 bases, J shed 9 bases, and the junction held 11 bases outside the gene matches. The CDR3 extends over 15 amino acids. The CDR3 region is CASSPTGTGAESYTF. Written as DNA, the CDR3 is TGTGCCAGCAGCCCCACCGGGACAGGGGCCGAAAGCTACACCTTC.

This CDR3 is CAWDDVTSGNTIYF. The CDR3 nucleotides are TGTGCCTGGGACGACGTAACCTCTGGAAACACCATATATTTT. The V gene is TRBV30, the J gene TRBJ1-3, with D uncertain. The CDR3 covers 14 residues. The germline V gene has CDR1 GTSNPN and CDR2 SVGIG (reference sequence). V shed 5 bases and J shed 0 bases, with 11 bases lying between them.

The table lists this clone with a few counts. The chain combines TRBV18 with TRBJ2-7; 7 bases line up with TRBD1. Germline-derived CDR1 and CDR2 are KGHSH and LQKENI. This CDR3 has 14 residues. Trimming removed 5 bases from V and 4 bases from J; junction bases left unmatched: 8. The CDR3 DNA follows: TGTGCCAGCTCAGGGCAAACAGGGGTGTACGAGCAGTACTTC. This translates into CASSGQTGVYEQYF.

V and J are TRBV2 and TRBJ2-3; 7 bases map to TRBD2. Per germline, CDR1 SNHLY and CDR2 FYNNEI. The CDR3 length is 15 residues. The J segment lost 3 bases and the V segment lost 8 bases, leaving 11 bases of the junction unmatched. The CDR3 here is CASDVQRGGTDTQYF. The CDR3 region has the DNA TGTGCCAGCGATGTTCAGCGGGGCGGGACAGATACGCAGTATTTT.

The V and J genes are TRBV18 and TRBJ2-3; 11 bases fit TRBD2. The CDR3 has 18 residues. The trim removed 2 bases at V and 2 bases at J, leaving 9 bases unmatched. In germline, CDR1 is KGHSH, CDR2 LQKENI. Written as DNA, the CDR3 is TGTGCCAGCTCACCATTTCCTGTTAGCGGGGGGGCCACAGATACGCAGTATTTT. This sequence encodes CASSPFPVSGGATDTQYF.

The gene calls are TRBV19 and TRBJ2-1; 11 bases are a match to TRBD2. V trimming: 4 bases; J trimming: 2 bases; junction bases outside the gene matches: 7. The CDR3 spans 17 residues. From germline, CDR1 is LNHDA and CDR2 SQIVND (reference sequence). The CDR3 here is CASSTAGTSGTYNEQFF. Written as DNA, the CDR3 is TGTGCCAGTAGTACAGCAGGGACTAGCGGTACCTACAATGAGCAGTTCTTC. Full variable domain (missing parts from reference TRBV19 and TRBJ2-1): DGGITQSPKYLFRKEGQNVTLSCEQNLNHDAMYWYRQDPGQGLRLIYYSQIVNDFQKGDIAEGYSVSREKKESFPLTVTSAQKNPTAFYLCASSTAGTSGTYNEQFFGPGTRLTVL.

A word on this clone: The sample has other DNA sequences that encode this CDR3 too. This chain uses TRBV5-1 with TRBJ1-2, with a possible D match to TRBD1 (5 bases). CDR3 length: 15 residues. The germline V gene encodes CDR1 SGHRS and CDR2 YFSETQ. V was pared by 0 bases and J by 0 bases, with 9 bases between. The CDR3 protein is CASSLGQTSNYGYTF. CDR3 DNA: TGCGCCAGCAGCTTGGGACAGACGTCTAACTATGGCTACACCTTC.

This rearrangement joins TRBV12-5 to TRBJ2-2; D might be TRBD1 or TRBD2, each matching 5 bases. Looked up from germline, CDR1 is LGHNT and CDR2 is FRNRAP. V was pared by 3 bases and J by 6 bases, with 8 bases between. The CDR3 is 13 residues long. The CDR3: CASGLWGSGELFF. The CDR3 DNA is TGTGCTAGTGGTTTATGGGGGTCCGGGGAGCTGTTTTTT.

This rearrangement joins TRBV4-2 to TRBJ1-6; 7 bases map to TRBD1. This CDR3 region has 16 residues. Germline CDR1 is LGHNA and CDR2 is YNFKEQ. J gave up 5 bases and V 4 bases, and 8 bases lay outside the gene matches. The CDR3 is CASSLTTGWDNSPLHF. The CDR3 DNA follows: TGTGCCAGCAGCCTTACGACAGGGTGGGATAATTCACCCCTCCACTTT.

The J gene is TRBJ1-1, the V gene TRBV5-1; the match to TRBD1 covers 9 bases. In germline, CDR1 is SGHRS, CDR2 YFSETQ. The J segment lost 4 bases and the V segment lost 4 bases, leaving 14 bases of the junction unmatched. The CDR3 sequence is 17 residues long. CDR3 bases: TGCGCCAGCAGCCCAGCCGGGACAGGGATGTTAGGCACTGAAGCTTTCTTT. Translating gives CASSPAGTGMLGTEAFF. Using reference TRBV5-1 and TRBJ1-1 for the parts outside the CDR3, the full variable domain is KAGVTQTPRYLIKTRGQQVTLSCSPISGHRSVSWYQQTPGQGLQFLFEYFSETQRNKGNFPGRFSGRQFSNSRSEMNVSTLELGDSALYLCASSPAGTGMLGTEAFFGQGTRLTVV.

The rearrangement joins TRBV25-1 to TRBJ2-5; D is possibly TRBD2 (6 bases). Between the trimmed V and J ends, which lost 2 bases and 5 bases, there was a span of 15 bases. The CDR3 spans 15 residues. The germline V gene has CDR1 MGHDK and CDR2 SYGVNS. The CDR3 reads CASSEGGGVAETQYF. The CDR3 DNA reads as TGTGCCAGCAGTGAAGGGGGAGGAGTGGCGGAGACCCAGTACTTC.

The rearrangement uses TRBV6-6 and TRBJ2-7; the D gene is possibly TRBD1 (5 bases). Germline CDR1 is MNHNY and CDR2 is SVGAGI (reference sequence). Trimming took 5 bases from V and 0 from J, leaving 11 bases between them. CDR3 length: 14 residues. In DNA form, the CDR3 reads TGTGCCAGCAGTCAAGACAGCCTCTCCTACGAGCAGTACTTC. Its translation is CASSQDSLSYEQYF.

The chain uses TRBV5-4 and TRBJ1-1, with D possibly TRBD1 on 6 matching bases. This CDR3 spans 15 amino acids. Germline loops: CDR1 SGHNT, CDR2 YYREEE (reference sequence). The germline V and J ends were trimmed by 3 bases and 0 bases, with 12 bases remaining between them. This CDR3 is CASSYRVSMNTEAFF. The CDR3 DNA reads TGTGCCAGCAGCTACAGGGTCTCCATGAACACTGAAGCTTTCTTT.

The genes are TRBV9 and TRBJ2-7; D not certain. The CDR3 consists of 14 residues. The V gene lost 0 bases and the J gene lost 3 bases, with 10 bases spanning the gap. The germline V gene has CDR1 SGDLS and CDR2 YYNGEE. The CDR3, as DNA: TGTGCCAGCAGCGTAGGGGTGAATGGCTACGAGCAGTACTTC. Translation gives CASSVGVNGYEQYF.

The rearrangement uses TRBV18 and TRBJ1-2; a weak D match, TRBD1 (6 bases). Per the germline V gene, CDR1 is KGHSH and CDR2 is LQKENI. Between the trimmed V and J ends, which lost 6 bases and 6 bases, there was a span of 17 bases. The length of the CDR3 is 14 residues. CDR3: CASSTRAGADGYTF. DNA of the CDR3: TGTGCCAGCTCGACCAGGGCGGGGGCGGATGGCTACACCTTC.

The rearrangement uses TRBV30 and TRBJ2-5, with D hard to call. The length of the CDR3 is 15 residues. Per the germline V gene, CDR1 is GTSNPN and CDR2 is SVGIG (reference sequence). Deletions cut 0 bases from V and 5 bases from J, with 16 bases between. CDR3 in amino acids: CAWSVRWRHGETQYF. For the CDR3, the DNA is TGTGCCTGGAGTGTACGTTGGCGTCACGGGGAGACCCAGTACTTC.

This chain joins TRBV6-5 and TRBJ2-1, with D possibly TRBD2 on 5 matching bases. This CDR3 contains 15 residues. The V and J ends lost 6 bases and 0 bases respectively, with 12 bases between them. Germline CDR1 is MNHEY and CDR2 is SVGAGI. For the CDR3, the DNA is TGTGCCAGCAGAACAATAGCGAGCTCCTACAATGAGCAGTTCTTC. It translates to CASRTIASSYNEQFF.

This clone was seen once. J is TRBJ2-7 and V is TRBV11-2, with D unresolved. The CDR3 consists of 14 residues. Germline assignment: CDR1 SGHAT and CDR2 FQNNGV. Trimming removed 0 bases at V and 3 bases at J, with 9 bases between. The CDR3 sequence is CASSLEPQYYEQYF. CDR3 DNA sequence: TGTGCCAGCAGCTTAGAACCACAGTACTACGAGCAGTACTTC. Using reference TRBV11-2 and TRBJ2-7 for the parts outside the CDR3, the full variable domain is EAGVAQSPRYKIIEKRQSVAFWCNPISGHATLYWYQQILGQGPKLLIQFQNNGVVDDSQLPKDRFSAERLKGVDSTLKIQPAKLEDSAVYLCASSLEPQYYEQYFGPGTRLTVT.

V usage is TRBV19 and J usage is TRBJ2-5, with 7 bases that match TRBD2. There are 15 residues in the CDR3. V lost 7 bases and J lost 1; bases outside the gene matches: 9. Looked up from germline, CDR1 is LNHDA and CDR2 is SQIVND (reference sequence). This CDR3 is CASKDSGLPQETQYF. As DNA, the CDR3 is TGTGCCAGTAAGGATTCGGGACTACCCCAAGAGACCCAGTACTTC.

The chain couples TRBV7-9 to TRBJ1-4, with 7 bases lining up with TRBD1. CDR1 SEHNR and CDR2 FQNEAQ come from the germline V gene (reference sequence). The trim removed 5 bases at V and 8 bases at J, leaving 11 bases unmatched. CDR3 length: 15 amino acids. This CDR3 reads CASSPGDRGDEKLFF. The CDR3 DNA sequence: TGTGCCAGCAGCCCAGGGGACAGAGGTGACGAAAAACTGTTTTTT.